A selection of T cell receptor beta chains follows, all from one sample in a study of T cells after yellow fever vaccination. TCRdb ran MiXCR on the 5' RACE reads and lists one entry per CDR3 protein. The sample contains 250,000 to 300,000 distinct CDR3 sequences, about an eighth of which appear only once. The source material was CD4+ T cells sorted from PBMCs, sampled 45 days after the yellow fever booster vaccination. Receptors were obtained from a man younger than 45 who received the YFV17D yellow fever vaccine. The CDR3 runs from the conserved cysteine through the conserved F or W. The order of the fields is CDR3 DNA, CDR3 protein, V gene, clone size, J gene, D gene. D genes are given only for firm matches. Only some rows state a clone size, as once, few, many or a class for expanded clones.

TGCAGCGCCGCCAGGGAAAACACCGGGGAGCTGTTTTTT,CSAARENTGELFF,TRBV29-1,few,TRBJ2-2,-
TGTGCCAGCAGTTTATACAGGGGGCTATCTGAAGCTTTCTTT,CASSLYRGLSEAFF,TRBV27,few,TRBJ1-1,TRBD1
TGTGCCAGCAGCCAAGATAAGTGGACTAGCGGGAATCTCATCTACAATGAGCAGTTCTTC,CASSQDKWTSGNLIYNEQFF,TRBV14,few,TRBJ2-1,TRBD2
TGTGCCAGCAGCCCGACAGGGAAAAAACTGGAAGGGAATGAGCAGTTCTTC,CASSPTGKKLEGNEQFF,TRBV3-1,-,TRBJ2-1,TRBD1
TGCGCCAGCCAACTAGGGGGTCCGGGTTCCTACGAGCAGTACTTC,CASQLGGPGSYEQYF,TRBV5-1,-,TRBJ2-7,-
TGTGCCAGCAGCATGGGGACCCACAATGAGCAGTTCTTC,CASSMGTHNEQFF,TRBV7-9,-,TRBJ2-1,-
TGCAGTGCTAGAGATCCCGGGGGGGTCTATGGCTACACCTTC,CSARDPGGVYGYTF,TRBV20-1,-,TRBJ1-2,-
TGTGCCAGCTCACCACTCTGGGACAGGGAGAGCGAGCAGTACTTC,CASSPLWDRESEQYF,TRBV18,-,TRBJ2-7,TRBD1
TGCAGTGCTTCTCTAAACAATCAGCCCCAGCATTTT,CSASLNNQPQHF,TRBV20-1,many,TRBJ1-5,-
TGCAGTGCTAGCATACTAGCCAAAAACATTCAGTACTTC,CSASILAKNIQYF,TRBV20-1,few,TRBJ2-4,-
TGCGCCAGCAGCCTAGCCCCTGGGACACTTCAAGAGACCCAGTACTTC,CASSLAPGTLQETQYF,TRBV5-1,many,TRBJ2-5,-
TGCAGTGCTAGAAGGGGTCAGGGGGGCCCCTACGAGCAGTACTTC,CSARRGQGGPYEQYF,TRBV20-1,-,TRBJ2-7,-
TGCAGTGCTCCCTCTGGCAGGGGAGACGCTTTCTTT,CSAPSGRGDAFF,TRBV20-1,-,TRBJ1-1,-
TGTGCCAGCAGCCCACAGACGGCTGGAAACACCATATATTTT,CASSPQTAGNTIYF,TRBV28,-,TRBJ1-3,-
TGTGCCAGCAGCCCCCGTGGGGGACCTCGAGGTGCAGATACGCAGTATTTT,CASSPRGGPRGADTQYF,TRBV7-8,few,TRBJ2-3,-
TGTGCCAGCAACCCCCGGGTCCTCACAGATACGCAGTATTTT,CASNPRVLTDTQYF,TRBV7-2,-,TRBJ2-3,-
TGCGCCAGCAGCTTGCGGGGGGCCCCGTCTACCTACGAGCAGTACTTC,CASSLRGAPSTYEQYF,TRBV5-1,few,TRBJ2-7,-
TGTGCCAGCAGTACACGGACTAGCGGCCCCACAGATACGCAGTATTTT,CASSTRTSGPTDTQYF,TRBV7-2,few,TRBJ2-3,TRBD2
TGCAGCGTGGGGAGACTAGCGGGGGAGCAGTACTTC,CSVGRLAGEQYF,TRBV29-1,few,TRBJ2-7,TRBD2
TGCGCCAGCAGCTTGGACAGCGCCACAGGGACCCAGTACTTC,CASSLDSATGTQYF,TRBV5-1,few,TRBJ2-5,-
TGTGCCAGCAGCTTAGTCCCGGGACAAGGAGAGACCCAGTACTTC,CASSLVPGQGETQYF,TRBV7-9,few,TRBJ2-5,-
TGTGCCAGCAGCCTTGGACTAGCGGGAGATACGCAGTATTTT,CASSLGLAGDTQYF,TRBV7-2,-,TRBJ2-3,TRBD2
TGTGCCAGCAGCCACCGACTAGGAGGGGGCAATGAAAAACTGTTTTTT,CASSHRLGGGNEKLFF,TRBV3-1,-,TRBJ1-4,TRBD1
TGCAGTGCCCCAGGGGGGGGGTCCAACACCGGGGAGCTGTTTTTT,CSAPGGGSNTGELFF,TRBV20-1,-,TRBJ2-2,-